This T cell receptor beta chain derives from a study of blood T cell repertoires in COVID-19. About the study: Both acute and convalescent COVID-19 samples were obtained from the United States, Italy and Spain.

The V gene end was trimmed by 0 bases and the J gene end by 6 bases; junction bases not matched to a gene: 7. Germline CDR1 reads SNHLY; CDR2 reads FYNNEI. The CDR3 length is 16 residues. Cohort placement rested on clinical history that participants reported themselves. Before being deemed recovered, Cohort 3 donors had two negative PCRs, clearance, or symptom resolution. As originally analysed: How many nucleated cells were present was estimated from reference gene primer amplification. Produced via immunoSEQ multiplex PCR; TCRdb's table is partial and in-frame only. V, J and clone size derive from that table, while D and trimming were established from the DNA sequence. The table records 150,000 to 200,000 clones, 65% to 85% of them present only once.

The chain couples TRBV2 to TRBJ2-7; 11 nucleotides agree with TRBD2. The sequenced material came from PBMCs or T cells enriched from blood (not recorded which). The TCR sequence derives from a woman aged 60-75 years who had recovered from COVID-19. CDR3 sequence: CASSEALLAGGGEQYF. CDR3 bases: TGTGCCAGCAGTGAAGCGCTTCTAGCGGGAGGAGGCGAGCAGTACTTC.